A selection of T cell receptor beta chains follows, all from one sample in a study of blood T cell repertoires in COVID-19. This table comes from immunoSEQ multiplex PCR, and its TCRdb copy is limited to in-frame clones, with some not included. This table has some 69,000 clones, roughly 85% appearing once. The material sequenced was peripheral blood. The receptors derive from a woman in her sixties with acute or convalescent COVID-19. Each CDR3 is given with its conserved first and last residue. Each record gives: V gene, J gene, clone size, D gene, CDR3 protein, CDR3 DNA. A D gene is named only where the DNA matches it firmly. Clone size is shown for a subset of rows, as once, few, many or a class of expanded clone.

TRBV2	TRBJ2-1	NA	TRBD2	CASSERTSSRNEQFF	TGTGCCAGCAGTGAAAGGACTAGCAGTCGCAATGAGCAGTTCTTC
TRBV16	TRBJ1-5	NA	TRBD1	CASSEDRGLEPQHF	TGTGCCAGCAGCGAGGACAGGGGGCTCGAGCCCCAGCATTTT
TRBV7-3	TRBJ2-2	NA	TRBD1	CASSLRKWTGLPNTGELFF	TGTGCCAGCAGCTTAAGGAAGTGGACAGGCCTTCCGAACACCGGGGAGCTGTTTTTT
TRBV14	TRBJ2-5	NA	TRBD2	CASSEFSSGRKTQYF	TGTGCCAGCAGCGAATTCTCTAGCGGGAGGAAGACCCAGTACTTC
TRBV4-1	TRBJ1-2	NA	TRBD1	CASSQAGQGLSYGYTF	TGCGCCAGCAGCCAAGCTGGACAGGGGCTATCGTATGGCTACACCTTC
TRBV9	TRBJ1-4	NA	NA	CASSPAVREEKLFF	TGTGCCAGCAGCCCCGCCGTCAGGGAAGAAAAACTGTTTTTT
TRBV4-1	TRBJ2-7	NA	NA	CASSQGYLGAPYEQYF	TGCGCCAGCAGCCAAGGTTATCTGGGCGCGCCCTACGAGCAGTACTTC
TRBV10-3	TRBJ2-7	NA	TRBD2	CAISVQLAASYEQYF	TGTGCCATCAGTGTCCAACTAGCGGCCTCCTACGAGCAGTACTTC
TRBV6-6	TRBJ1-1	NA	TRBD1	CASRDRRGRTEAFF	TGTGCCAGCAGAGATAGAAGGGGGCGGACTGAAGCTTTCTTT
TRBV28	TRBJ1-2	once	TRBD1	CASSLGRGSQGYTF	TGTGCCAGCAGTTTGGGCAGGGGGAGCCAGGGCTACACCTTC
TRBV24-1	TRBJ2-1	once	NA	CATPRATGFYNEQFF	TGTGCCACTCCTAGGGCGACAGGATTCTACAATGAGCAGTTCTTC
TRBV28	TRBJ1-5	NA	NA	CASSLPQGGNQPQHF	TGTGCCAGCAGTTTGCCACAGGGCGGCAATCAGCCCCAGCATTTT
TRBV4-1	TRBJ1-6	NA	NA	CASSQEQEINSPLHF	TGCGCCAGCAGCCAAGAACAGGAGATAAATTCACCCCTCCACTTT
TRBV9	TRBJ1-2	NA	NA	CASSVGPNYGYTF	TGTGCCAGCAGCGTAGGGCCAAACTATGGCTACACCTTC
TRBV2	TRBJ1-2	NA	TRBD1	CASRTSGQGYGYTF	TGTGCCAGCAGAACATCGGGACAGGGGTATGGCTACACCTTC
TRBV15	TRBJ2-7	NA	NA	CATSSNYLDQEQYF	TGTGCCACCAGCAGCAACTATCTCGATCAGGAGCAGTACTTC
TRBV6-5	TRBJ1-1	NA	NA	CASTKEAMNTEAFF	TGTGCCAGCACGAAAGAAGCTATGAACACTGAAGCTTTCTTT
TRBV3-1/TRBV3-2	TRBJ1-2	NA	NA	CASGTGGQDYGYTF	TGTGCCAGCGGAACGGGGGGGCAGGACTATGGCTACACCTTC
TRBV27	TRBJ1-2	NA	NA	CASSDTGGYGYTF	TGTGCCAGCAGTGACACAGGCGGCTATGGCTACACCTTC
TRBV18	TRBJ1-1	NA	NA	CASSLPGAEAFF	TGTGCCAGCTCGCTACCGGGAGCTGAAGCTTTCTTT
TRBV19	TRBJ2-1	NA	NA	CASSNRYNEQFF	TGTGCCAGTAGTAACAGATACAATGAGCAGTTCTTC
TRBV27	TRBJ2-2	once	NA	CATTGDMDFGNTGELFF	TGTGCCACCACCGGGGACATGGATTTTGGGAACACCGGGGAGCTGTTTTTT
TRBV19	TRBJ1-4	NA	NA	CASSPAGHNEKLFF	TGTGCCAGTAGTCCCGCGGGGCATAATGAAAAACTGTTTTTT
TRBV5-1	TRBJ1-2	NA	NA	CASSLVEDLGYRIGYGYTF	TGCGCCAGCAGCTTGGTAGAGGACCTCGGGTACAGGATTGGGTATGGCTACACCTTC
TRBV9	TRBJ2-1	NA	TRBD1	CASSANAGGIISYNEQFF	TGTGCCAGCAGCGCTAATGCAGGGGGCATCATTTCCTACAATGAGCAGTTCTTC
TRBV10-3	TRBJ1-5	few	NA	CAISERGGANQPQHF	TGTGCCATCAGTGAGCGGGGGGGGGCAAATCAGCCCCAGCATTTT
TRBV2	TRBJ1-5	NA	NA	CASSDWTGDSNQPQHF	TGTGCCAGCAGTGACTGGACGGGGGACAGCAATCAGCCCCAGCATTTT
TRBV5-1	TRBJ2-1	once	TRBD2	CASSPRTSGKTYNEQFF	TGCGCCAGCAGCCCACGGACTAGCGGGAAAACCTACAATGAGCAGTTCTTC
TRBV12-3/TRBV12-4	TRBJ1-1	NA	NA	CASSFGVEAEAFF	TGTGCCAGCAGTTTCGGGGTTGAAGCTGAAGCTTTCTTT
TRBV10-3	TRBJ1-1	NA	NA	CATQGTGTEAFF	TGTGCCACCCAGGGTACAGGCACTGAAGCTTTCTTT
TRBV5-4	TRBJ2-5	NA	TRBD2	CASSPTSGSRETQYF	TGTGCCAGCAGCCCGACTAGCGGGAGTCGAGAGACCCAGTACTTC
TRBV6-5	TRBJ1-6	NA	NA	CASSDSDIGNSPLHF	TGTGCCAGCAGTGACTCGGACATTGGAAATTCACCCCTCCACTTT
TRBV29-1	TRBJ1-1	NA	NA	CSVGHIEAFF	TGCAGCGTTGGACACATTGAAGCTTTCTTT
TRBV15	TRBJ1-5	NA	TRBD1	CATSRVSDRGPYSNQPQHF	TGTGCCACCAGCAGAGTTTCCGACAGGGGCCCATATAGCAATCAGCCCCAGCATTTT
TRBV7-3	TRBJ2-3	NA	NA	CASSPGQFSTDTQYF	TGTGCCAGCAGCCCGGGACAATTTAGCACAGATACGCAGTATTTT